The 20 T cell receptor beta chains below all came from one sample that was sequenced in a study of CD8+ T cells in alopecia areata. Reverse transcription of extracted RNA yielded cDNA, which provided the sequencing template. The method was immunoSEQ multiplex PCR; TCRdb's version includes in-frame clones alone and lacks a portion of them. Seen here are about 140,000 clones, roughly 82% observed once, and the top ten hold roughly 25%. Treatment denoted: oral pan-JAK inhibitor, 5-10 mg twice daily. Here the sequenced sample was CD8+ T cells sorted from blood, taken at week 4, from a patient treated with tofacitinib. Every receptor here comes from a human donor with alopecia areata.

The V and J genes are TRBV11-2 and TRBJ2-5; D call uncertain. Between the trimmed V and J ends, which lost 1 base and 0 bases, there was a span of 9 bases. Germline V gene data show CDR1 as SGHAT and CDR2 as FQNNGV. The CDR3 extends over 15 amino acids. This CDR3 is CASSLGHSHQETQYF. CDR3 nucleotide sequence: TGTGCCAGCAGCTTAGGGCACTCGCACCAAGAGACCCAGTACTTC. Complete variable domain (other parts from reference TRBV11-2 and TRBJ2-5): EAGVAQSPRYKIIEKRQSVAFWCNPISGHATLYWYQQILGQGPKLLIQFQNNGVVDDSQLPKDRFSAERLKGVDSTLKIQPAKLEDSAVYLCASSLGHSHQETQYFGPGTRLLVL.

The CDR3 nucleotides read TGTGCCAGCAGCGGGGGGGAGCTCGAGCAGTACTTC. Its protein product is CASSGGELEQYF. The chain joins TRBV5-4 to TRBJ2-7, with 7 bases aligning to TRBD2. The CDR3 totals 12 residues. Germline loops: CDR1 SGHNT, CDR2 YYREEE (reference sequence). J gave up 6 bases and V 4 bases, and 4 bases lay outside the gene matches. Combining the CDR3 with reference TRBV5-4 and TRBJ2-7 gives the whole variable domain ETGVTQSPTHLIKTRGQQVTLRCSSQSGHNTVSWYQQALGQGPQFIFQYYREEENGRGNFPPRFSGLQFPNYSSELNVNALELDDSALYLCASSGGELEQYFGPGTRLTVT.

V is TRBV9 and J is TRBJ2-3; D might be TRBD1 or TRBD2, each matching 6 bases. V was trimmed by 4 bases and J by 4 bases, leaving 22 bases between them. The CDR3 runs to 17 residues. Germline V CDR1 and CDR2: SGDLS, YYNGEE. The CDR3 sequence: CASSSSSKGGFADTQYF. The CDR3 coding sequence is TGTGCCAGCAGCTCATCCTCCAAGGGGGGTTTCGCAGATACGCAGTATTTT.

This clone was seen only a few times. V is TRBV7-9 and J is TRBJ2-2; D gene unclear. V was clipped by 5 bases and J by 0 bases, with 16 bases between them. The CDR3 runs to 17 residues. In germline, CDR1 is SEHNR, CDR2 FQNEAQ (reference sequence). Here the CDR3 DNA reads TGTGCCAGCAGCCCCTCACCGTCGGTGGCGAACACCGGGGAGCTGTTTTTT. This translates into CASSPSPSVANTGELFF. The variable domain in full, with the rest retrieved from reference TRBV7-9 and TRBJ2-2, is DTGVSQNPRHKITKRGQNVTFRCDPISEHNRLYWYRQTLGQGPEFLTYFQNEAQLEKSRLLSDRFSAERPKGSFSTLEIQRTEQGDSAMYLCASSPSPSVANTGELFFGEGSRLTVL.

This chain joins TRBV4-3 and TRBJ2-3; the D gene is possibly TRBD2 (7 bases). This CDR3 contains 16 residues. Trimming left V 4 bases short and J 0 bases short, with 14 bases between. The germline gives CDR1 LGHNA, CDR2 YSLEER. DNA of the CDR3: TGCGCCAGCAGCCGACTTGCGGGGGCTAGCACAGATACGCAGTATTTT. It encodes CASSRLAGASTDTQYF.

This clone was seen a few times. The rearrangement joins TRBV6-5 to TRBJ1-6; D might be TRBD1 (6 bases). Trimming stripped 6 bases from V and 5 bases from J, with 11 bases between. The CDR3 consists of 14 residues. CDR1 is MNHEY, CDR2 SVGAGI, per germline. The CDR3 nucleotides read TGTGCCAGCAGATCAGGGGTTGATAATTCACCCCTCCACTTT. Translating it yields CASRSGVDNSPLHF.

This chain joins TRBV27 and TRBJ2-7; the D gene is possibly TRBD2 (5 bases). The CDR3 has 13 residues. V lost 6 bases and J lost 4, with 13 bases in between. Germline CDR1 reads MNHEY; CDR2 reads SMNVEV (reference sequence). The DNA of the CDR3 is TGTGCCAGCAGATCCCTCGGGAAATACGAGCAGTACTTC. Translation gives CASRSLGKYEQYF.

This clone was detected once. The chain has TRBV10-3 and TRBJ2-3; the D is unclear. CDR3 length: 14 residues. Deletions cut 2 bases from V and 0 bases from J, with 6 bases between. The germline V gene encodes CDR1 ENHRY and CDR2 SYGVKD. The CDR3 region has the DNA TGTGCCATCAGTGAGGGGCAGAGCACAGATACGCAGTATTTT. This codes for CAISEGQSTDTQYF.

J is TRBJ2-7 and V is TRBV2; D might be TRBD1 (6 bases). The length of the CDR3 is 14 residues. V gave up 6 bases and J gave up 3 bases, with 15 bases separating them. The germline CDR1 and CDR2 sequences are SNHLY and FYNNEI. The CDR3 sequence: CASRDPTGIYEQYF. The CDR3 DNA reads as TGTGCCAGCAGAGATCCTACAGGGATCTACGAGCAGTACTTC. The full variable domain, its missing parts supplied by reference TRBV2 and TRBJ2-7, is EPEVTQTPSHQVTQMGQEVILRCVPISNHLYFYWYRQILGQKVEFLVSFYNNEISEKSEIFDDQFSVERPDGSNFTLKIRSTKLEDSAMYFCASRDPTGIYEQYFGPGTRLTVT.

V usage is TRBV9 and J usage is TRBJ2-3; the D gene is possibly TRBD1 (6 bases). The CDR3 runs to 15 residues. Germline lookup yields CDR1 SGDLS and CDR2 YYNGEE. V was pared by 0 bases and J by 2 bases, with 10 bases between. The CDR3 loop reads CASSVEGVNTDTQYF. DNA of the CDR3: TGTGCCAGCAGCGTAGAGGGGGTTAACACAGATACGCAGTATTTT.

The J gene is TRBJ2-5, the V gene TRBV7-8; 12 bases agree with TRBD2. CDR3 length equals 16 residues. In germline, CDR1 is SGHVS, CDR2 FQNEAQ. Trimming took 5 bases from V and 0 from J; bases not matched to a gene: 4. The CDR3 DNA reads as TGTGCCAGCAGCACGGGACTAGCGGGTCACCAAGAGACCCAGTACTTC. This gives the protein CASSTGLAGHQETQYF. Combining the CDR3 with reference TRBV7-8 and TRBJ2-5 gives the whole variable domain GAGVSQSPRYKVAKRGQDVALRCDPISGHVSLFWYQQALGQGPEFLTYFQNEAQLDKSGLPSDRFFAERPEGSVSTLKIQRTQQEDSAVYLCASSTGLAGHQETQYFGPGTRLLVL.

The table lists this clone with a few counts. The chain has TRBV4-3 and TRBJ2-2; D gene ambiguous. The CDR3 length is 14 residues. The V end was cut by 0 bases, the J end by 7 bases, with 9 bases between. Germline values: CDR1 LGHNA, CDR2 YSLEER. The CDR3 coding sequence is TGCGCCAGCAGCCAAGATGCGGTCGACGGGGAGCTGTTTTTT. Protein sequence: CASSQDAVDGELFF.

This sequence joins TRBV7-9 and TRBJ1-1; 9 bases are a match to TRBD1. Germline V gene sequence: CDR1 SEHNR, CDR2 FQNEAQ (reference sequence). CDR3 length: 14 residues. J lost 4 bases, V lost 5 bases, and 5 bases had no gene match. The DNA of the CDR3 is TGTGCCAGCAGCCCTGGACAGGGGAGCACTGAAGCTTTCTTT. It specifies CASSPGQGSTEAFF.

The chain carries TRBV5-4 and TRBJ1-1; 11 nucleotides line up with TRBD1. Per the germline V gene, CDR1 is SGHNT and CDR2 is YYREEE (reference sequence). The CDR3 loop spans 14 amino acids. V lost 0 bases and J lost 6; bases outside the gene matches: 1. This chain's CDR3 is CASSLGTGGPEAFF. The CDR3 coding sequence is TGTGCCAGCAGCTTGGGGACAGGGGGCCCTGAAGCTTTCTTT.

The count of this clone is one. The chain has TRBV5-4 and TRBJ2-1; TRBD1 aligns across 8 bases. V was pared by 2 bases and J by 8 bases, with 9 bases of the junction left unmatched. There are 15 residues in the CDR3. The germline V gene has CDR1 SGHNT and CDR2 YYREEE (reference sequence). CDR3 protein: CASSFPPTGGDEQFF. Written as DNA, the CDR3 is TGTGCCAGCAGCTTTCCTCCTACAGGGGGAGATGAGCAGTTCTTC.

The CDR3 DNA sequence: TGTGCCAGCAGCTACCGACAGGGACTTAATTCACCCCTCCACTTT. This translates into CASSYRQGLNSPLHF. The rearrangement joins TRBV11-2 to TRBJ1-6, with TRBD1 identical over 7 bases. Germline V gene data show CDR1 as SGHAT and CDR2 as FQNNGV. The CDR3 is 15 residues long. V lost 4 bases, J lost 6 bases, and 6 bases stayed unmatched.

The rearrangement uses TRBV15 and TRBJ1-1; D gene ambiguous. V lost 1 base and J lost 5, with 8 bases in between. The CDR3 sequence is 13 residues long. CDR1 is LNHNV, CDR2 YYDKDF, per germline (reference sequence). The CDR3 nucleotides are TGTGCCACCAGCAGAGGAAGAGGAACTGAAGCTTTCTTT. It codes for CATSRGRGTEAFF.

The CDR3 bases are TGCAGCGTGGAGACAGGGTGGACCGGGGAGCTGTTTTTT. It specifies CSVETGWTGELFF. The chain links TRBV29-1 to TRBJ2-2; 7 positions agree with TRBD1. The germline V gene encodes CDR1 SQVTM and CDR2 ANQGSEA. With 6 bases clipped from V and 5 bases from J, the junction kept 6 bases outside the gene matches. This CDR3 is built from 13 residues.

This clone has just a few counts. The chain combines TRBV19 with TRBJ2-3; 9 bases map to TRBD2. V shed 3 bases and J 2 bases; nucleotides not matched to a gene: 6. The CDR3 covers 16 residues. Germline V lookup: CDR1 LNHDA, CDR2 SQIVND (reference sequence). The CDR3 region is CASSISTSGLTDTQYF. CDR3 DNA sequence: TGTGCCAGTAGTATCTCGACTAGCGGCCTCACAGATACGCAGTATTTT.

The V call is TRBV29-1, the J call TRBJ1-1, with D perhaps matching TRBD1 (6 bases). Germline CDR1 is SQVTM and CDR2 is ANQGSEA. This CDR3 spans 15 amino acids. Trimming pared 0 bases from V and 4 bases from J, leaving 15 bases between. CDR3 sequence (DNA): TGCAGCGTTGAAGATCGGGGGAAAGGGGGCACTGAAGCTTTCTTT. The encoded protein is CSVEDRGKGGTEAFF.